This section outlines one T cell receptor (beta chain) sequence together with its context. The antigen remains unidentified. TCRdb reprocessed the 5' RACE reads, keeping one entry per CDR3 protein, no DNA. The sample table sets out approximately 380,000 distinct CDR3 sequences. This CDR3 comprises 18 residues. This specimen belongs to a study of T cells expressing NK-cell markers. Background on the study: Among eight sequenced donors, seven carried HCMV seropositivity while one was seronegative. Study-wide results and caveats: Unclear, still, was the HCMV specificity of the expanded NKG2C+ T cell clones.

J is TRBJ1-5 and V is TRBV12-3 or TRBV12-4; TCRdb returns TRBD1, unconfirmable since there is no DNA. The origin of this receptor is a man aged 18 to 69 in good health. Source material: blood T cells: a sorted CD56 or NKG2C T cell subset, CD4+ or CD8+ T cells, or bulk PBMC T cells (not recorded which). This CDR3 is CASSRRPGHQYSNQPQHF.